This paragraph covers one T cell receptor beta chain sequence. Its antigen target is currently unknown. No much larger clonotype is one base removed from it; base qualities were not supplied. The cysteine opens and the phenylalanine closes a CDR3 of 13 amino acids. Here the CDR3 DNA is all that survives: 39 bases in frame from base 1. The germline V gene (reference sequence) specifies GTSNPN as CDR1 and SVGIG as CDR2. Relative to germline, V is 2 bases shorter and J is 2 bases shorter, with 9 bases between their ends. Genomic DNA was isolated and then used for the TCRbeta deep sequencing. TCRbeta CDR3 sequencing and initial data processing were performed as a commercial service with the immunoSEQ assay. The paper's data handling went like this. Reads were demultiplexed, adapter and primer sequences were removed, similar clones were merged by frequency-ratio clustering, and V, D, J genes were annotated with IMGT. The source is immuneACCESS, and TCRdb retained only in-frame sequences with V and J called. Part of the clones is not carried over; for the studies checked, unresolved V genes explain less than half of this, and the remainder is unexplained. V, J and clone size reflect that table, while D and trimming were determined from the DNA. Present in this sample are some 840 clones, more than 70% of which were seen just once. The ten largest clonotypes hold 55% to 75% of the sample.

The data belong to a study of somatic mutations in T cells in chronic GVHD (dated by TCRdb to the early 2020s). For sorting, staining was performed with anti-CD3, anti-CD4, anti-CD8 and a Vbeta20 antibody from the IOTest Beta Mark kit on a FACSAria III, and a purity above 99% was achieved. Peripheral blood was drawn into sodium heparin tubes, and mononuclear cells were separated by Ficoll-Paque PLUS density gradient centrifugation. CD4+ Vbeta20+, CD4+ Vbeta20-, and CD8+ T cell fractions were FACS-sorted before TCRbeta deep sequencing. Material: Vbeta20-positive CD4+ T cells from blood. The cell subset or site tag for this specimen amounts to: CD4+ T cells sorted for TCR Vbeta20 (TRBV30-01) positivity by flow cytometry. The sequence derives from a male patient aged 45-60 years with chronic graft-versus-host disease. Some T cells may originate with the graft donor following a transplant. The chain links TRBV30 with TRBJ1-2; the D gene is unclear. The bases read TGTGCCTGGAGTCTTGGACTAAACTATGGCTACACCTTC. Protein translation: CAWSLGLNYGYTF.